The 5 T cell receptor beta chains listed next were all sequenced from one sample in a study of shared clonotypes between healthy human individuals. Data came from immunoSEQ multiplex PCR; TCRdb stores just in-frame clones and leaves some out. The repertoire includes around 500,000 clones, 70% to 85% of them detected once, and approximately 12% sits in the top ten. Sequencing was done on a sample of PBMCs. These receptor sequences come from a woman between 40 and 55 years old in good health. Some clones in this sample may be carry-over from other donors' samples.

In this sample, this clone turned up a few times. The CDR3, as DNA: TGTGCCAGCAGTGAAGGGGCAGGGCGGAACTATGGCTACACCTTC. Translating gives CASSEGAGRNYGYTF. This chain connects TRBV6-1 to TRBJ1-2; TRBD1 is a possible D gene (5 bases). V shed 1 base and J shed 2 bases, with 11 bases lying between them. CDR3 length: 15 residues. The V gene's germline CDR1 is MNHNS and CDR2 SASEGT.

The V gene is TRBV5-1, the J gene TRBJ2-1, with D possibly TRBD2 on 5 matching bases. This CDR3 has 16 residues. CDR1 and CDR2 (germline): SGHRS, YFSETQ. V lost 0 bases and J 0 bases, leaving 10 bases between the germline ends. The CDR3 DNA follows: TGCGCCAGCAGCTTGGCCCCGGGAAGCTCCTACAATGAGCAGTTCTTC. Protein: CASSLAPGSSYNEQFF. Supplemented by reference TRBV5-1 and TRBJ2-1, the full variable domain reads KAGVTQTPRYLIKTRGQQVTLSCSPISGHRSVSWYQQTPGQGLQFLFEYFSETQRNKGNFPGRFSGRQFSNSRSEMNVSTLELGDSALYLCASSLAPGSSYNEQFFGPGTRLTVL.

The CDR3 protein is CASSLEGSANTGELFF. The CDR3 nucleotides are TGCGCCAGCAGCTTGGAGGGGAGCGCGAACACCGGGGAGCTGTTTTTT. V gene TRBV5-1 combines with J gene TRBJ2-2; D may be TRBD1 or TRBD2 (5 bases each). Germline values: CDR1 SGHRS, CDR2 YFSETQ. Trimming took off 0 bases at V and 0 bases at J, with 9 bases between the two ends. The CDR3 is made up of 16 amino acids.

This clone was observed a single time. The V and J genes are TRBV19 and TRBJ2-3, with 7 bases aligning to TRBD1. The germline V gene has CDR1 LNHDA and CDR2 SQIVND (reference sequence). The V and J ends lost 3 bases and 4 bases, in that order; junction bases with no gene match: 7. The CDR3 runs 15 residues. This CDR3 is CASSIRRQGADTQYF. Here the CDR3 DNA reads TGTGCCAGTAGTATCAGACGACAGGGCGCAGATACGCAGTATTTT.

This chain uses TRBV19 with TRBJ1-1; a weak D match, TRBD1 (6 bases). Germline CDR1 is LNHDA and CDR2 is SQIVND (reference sequence). V was trimmed by 4 bases and J by 6 bases, leaving 15 bases between them. This CDR3 comprises 14 residues. CDR3 amino acids: CASSKDRLFAEAFF. The CDR3 bases are TGTGCCAGTAGTAAGGACAGATTATTCGCTGAAGCTTTCTTT. Filled out from reference TRBV19 and TRBJ1-1, the complete variable domain reads DGGITQSPKYLFRKEGQNVTLSCEQNLNHDAMYWYRQDPGQGLRLIYYSQIVNDFQKGDIAEGYSVSREKKESFPLTVTSAQKNPTAFYLCASSKDRLFAEAFFGQGTRLTVV.